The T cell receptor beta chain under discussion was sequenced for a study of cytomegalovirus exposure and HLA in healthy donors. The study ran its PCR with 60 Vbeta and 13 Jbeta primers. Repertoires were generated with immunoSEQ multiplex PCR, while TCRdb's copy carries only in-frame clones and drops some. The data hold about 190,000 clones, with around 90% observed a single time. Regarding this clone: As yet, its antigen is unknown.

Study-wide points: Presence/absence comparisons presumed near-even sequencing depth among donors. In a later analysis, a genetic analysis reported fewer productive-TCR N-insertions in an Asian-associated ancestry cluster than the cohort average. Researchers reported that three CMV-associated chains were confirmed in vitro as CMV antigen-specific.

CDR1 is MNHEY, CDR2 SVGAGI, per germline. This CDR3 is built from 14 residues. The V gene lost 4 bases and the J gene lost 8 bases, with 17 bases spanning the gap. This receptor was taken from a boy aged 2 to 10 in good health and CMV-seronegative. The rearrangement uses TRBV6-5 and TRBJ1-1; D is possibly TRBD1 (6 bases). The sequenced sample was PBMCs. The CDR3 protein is CASSLTGHLSEAFF. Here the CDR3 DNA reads TGTGCCAGCAGTTTGACGGGACACTTGTCCGAAGCTTTCTTT.